What follows are 31 T cell receptor beta chains derived from one specimen sequenced in a study of shared clonotypes between healthy human individuals. Method: immunoSEQ multiplex PCR; TCRdb's copy keeps in-frame clones and lacks some. The sample has some 530,000 clones, around 85% seen once. The sample was PBMCs. The receptors come from a woman aged 40 to 55 in good health. Some clones in this sample may be carry-over from other donors' samples.

The chain joins TRBV28 to TRBJ1-2, with D uncertain. The germline CDR1 and CDR2 sequences are MDHEN and SYDVKM. The V end lost 6 bases, the J end lost 2 bases, and 10 bases lay between the germline ends. CDR3 length equals 13 residues. CDR3 protein: CASRNDGNYGYTF. The CDR3 DNA reads as TGTGCCAGCAGGAATGACGGCAACTATGGCTACACCTTC.

As concerns this clone: This sequence is one base from a far larger clone and is likely a read error. The chain combines TRBV29-1 with TRBJ2-7; 9 bases agree with TRBD2. The CDR3 is made up of 13 amino acids. CDR1 and CDR2 (germline): SQVTM, ANQGSEA. Trimming cost V 1 base and J 2 bases; bases outside gene matches: 0. Here the CDR3 DNA reads TGCAGCGTTGAAGCTAGCGGGACCTACGAGCAGTACTTC. It specifies CSVEASGTYEQYF.

The V gene is TRBV7-2, the J gene TRBJ2-1, with unresolved D. The germline V gene encodes CDR1 SGHTA and CDR2 FQGNSA. Trimming pared 5 bases from V and 8 bases from J, leaving 7 bases between. The CDR3 is 11 residues long. The CDR3 loop is CASSATDEQFF. CDR3 bases: TGTGCCAGCAGCGCCACAGATGAGCAGTTCTTC. Together with reference TRBV7-2 and TRBJ2-1, the CDR3 gives the full variable domain: GAGVSQSPSNKVTEKGKDVELRCDPISGHTALYWYRQSLGQGLEFLIYFQGNSAPDKSGLPSDRFSAERTGGSVSTLTIQRTQQEDSAVYLCASSATDEQFFGPGTRLTVL.

This chain connects TRBV7-9 to TRBJ1-3, with a weak D call TRBD1 (5 bases). With 8 bases removed from V and 8 bases from J, the gap between germline ends came to 10 bases. Germline CDR1 is SEHNR and CDR2 is FQNEAQ (reference sequence). The CDR3 totals 11 residues. The CDR3 loop reads CASSLGDTIYF. The CDR3, as DNA: TGTGCCAGCTCTCTGGGGGACACCATATATTTT.

V usage is TRBV15 and J usage is TRBJ2-5, with no clear D. The length of the CDR3 is 13 residues. V was trimmed by 0 bases and J by 4 bases, leaving 6 bases between them. The germline V gene encodes CDR1 LNHNV and CDR2 YYDKDF (reference sequence). CDR3 in DNA: TGTGCCACCAGCAGAGAAGCGCGAGAGACCCAGTACTTC. Translating it yields CATSREARETQYF. The full variable domain, in which reference TRBV15 and TRBJ2-5 provide the parts outside the CDR3, is DAMVIQNPRYQVTQFGKPVTLSCSQTLNHNVMYWYQQKSSQAPKLLFHYYDKDFNNEADTPDNFQSRRPNTSFCFLDIRSPGLGDTAMYLCATSREARETQYFGPGTRLLVL.

This clone has ten or more counts. Written as DNA, the CDR3 is TGTGCCAGCAGTGACAGGGTCAGGGAGACCCAGTACTTC. It translates to CASSDRVRETQYF. V is TRBV6-1 and J is TRBJ2-5, with D possibly matching TRBD1 (5 bases). Between the trimmed V and J ends, which lost 3 bases and 5 bases, there was a span of 10 bases. Germline CDR1 is MNHNS and CDR2 is SASEGT. This CDR3 region has 13 residues.

The chain is built from TRBV7-2 and TRBJ2-3, with D uncertain. V was pared by 4 bases and J by 5 bases, with 7 bases between. The germline V gene has CDR1 SGHTA and CDR2 FQGNSA. The CDR3 has 12 amino acids. DNA for the CDR3: TGTGCCAGCAGCTCGGTCGGAGATACGCAGTATTTT. It translates to CASSSVGDTQYF.

This rearrangement joins TRBV6-5 to TRBJ2-1; 8 bases agree with TRBD2. Germline trimming cut 5 bases from V and 0 bases from J; bases unmatched to any gene: 3. The V gene's germline CDR1 is MNHEY and CDR2 SVGAGI. The CDR3 consists of 15 residues. CDR3 residues: CASSTGGSSYNEQFF. CDR3 nucleotides: TGTGCCAGCAGTACGGGAGGGAGCTCCTACAATGAGCAGTTCTTC.

This sequence joins TRBV10-3 and TRBJ2-1; 8 bases match TRBD2. The CDR3 is made up of 14 amino acids. Germline trimming cut 7 bases from V and 2 bases from J; bases unmatched to any gene: 4. Per the germline V gene, CDR1 is ENHRY and CDR2 is SYGVKD. The CDR3 bases are TGTGCCATCATCGATAGCGGGACCTACAATGAGCAGTTCTTC. Its translation is CAIIDSGTYNEQFF.

This chain uses TRBV27 with TRBJ2-7; tentatively, D is TRBD2 (5 bases). The CDR3 spans 15 residues. Germline CDR1 reads MNHEY; CDR2 reads SMNVEV (reference sequence). V was clipped by 2 bases and J by 3 bases, with 14 bases between them. The CDR3 DNA sequence: TGTGCCAGCAGTTTAAGGTCGGAGGCTGACTACGAGCAGTACTTC. It yields the protein CASSLRSEADYEQYF.

A single count supports this clone. V is TRBV7-9 and J is TRBJ2-1; 7 positions agree with TRBD2. V lost 3 bases to trimming and J lost 4 bases; unmatched junction nucleotides: 3. Germline values: CDR1 SEHNR, CDR2 FQNEAQ (reference sequence). The CDR3 contains 14 residues. As DNA, the CDR3 is TGTGCCAGCAGCTTGCCGGGACTATACAATGAGCAGTTCTTC. Protein: CASSLPGLYNEQFF.

This clone was seen only a few times. The chain carries TRBV29-1 and TRBJ2-3; D possibly corresponds to TRBD2 (6 bases). This CDR3 spans 14 amino acids. The germline V gene encodes CDR1 SQVTM and CDR2 ANQGSEA. The V end lost 4 bases, the J end lost 3 bases, and 14 bases lay between the germline ends. The CDR3 region is CSVGTGESTDTQYF. In DNA form, the CDR3 reads TGCAGCGTTGGTACGGGAGAATCGACAGATACGCAGTATTTT.

This clone was seen only once. This sequence is one base from a far larger clone and is likely a read error. The sample contains more than one DNA sequence encoding this CDR3. The chain links TRBV11-2 to TRBJ2-3; no clear D gene. CDR1 is SGHAT, CDR2 FQNNGV, per germline. Trimming stripped 3 bases from V and 5 bases from J, with 9 bases between. The CDR3 is 13 residues long. CDR3 nucleotide sequence: TGTGCCAGCAGCTTGGCACCCAGAGATACGCAGTATTTT. Encoded protein: CASSLAPRDTQYF.

The chain employs TRBV18 and TRBJ2-1; D uncertain. Between the trimmed V and J ends, which lost 2 bases and 4 bases, there was a span of 9 bases. Germline values: CDR1 KGHSH, CDR2 LQKENI. This CDR3 is 14 amino acids long. The CDR3 DNA follows: TGTGCCAGCTCACCAGACCAGGAATACAATGAGCAGTTCTTC. It specifies CASSPDQEYNEQFF.

A word on this clone: This probably arose from a read error, given a far larger clone one base away. Other DNA sequences in the same sample also yield this CDR3. V usage is TRBV11-2 and J usage is TRBJ1-3; D remains ambiguous. Germline assignment: CDR1 SGHAT and CDR2 FQNNGV. CDR3 size: 15 residues. The CDR3 reads CASSLVAGFGNTIYF. Here the CDR3 DNA reads TGTGCCAGCAGCTTAGTGGCTGGGTTCGGAAACACAATATATTTT.

This sequence joins TRBV28 and TRBJ2-4; no definite D call. The CDR3 runs to 14 residues. V was cut by 3 bases and J by 2 bases, with 8 bases left in between. CDR1 is MDHEN and CDR2 is SYDVKM in the germline V gene. Written as DNA, the CDR3 is TGTGCCAGCAGTTTTCCGGAGACCAAAAACATTCAGTACTTC. It is translated as CASSFPETKNIQYF.

The sample holds one count of this clone. The chain couples TRBV4-1 to TRBJ2-7; weak D call: TRBD1 (6 bases). The V gene's germline CDR1 is MGHRA and CDR2 YSYEKL. This CDR3 has 15 residues. Trimming pared 0 bases from V and 3 bases from J, leaving 12 bases between. CDR3 nucleotides: TGCGCCAGCAGCCAAGATCCCGGACAGATCTACGAGCAGTACTTC. Translation gives CASSQDPGQIYEQYF.

The J gene is TRBJ2-1, the V gene TRBV5-1; 8 bases agree with TRBD2. Germline CDR1 is SGHRS and CDR2 is YFSETQ. With V trimmed by 5 bases and J by 0 bases, 4 bases remained unmatched. CDR3 size: 15 residues. CDR3 nucleotide sequence: TGCGCCAGCAGATTACTAGCGGACTCCTACAATGAGCAGTTCTTC. Protein product: CASRLLADSYNEQFF. The variable domain in full, completed from reference TRBV5-1 and TRBJ2-1, reads KAGVTQTPRYLIKTRGQQVTLSCSPISGHRSVSWYQQTPGQGLQFLFEYFSETQRNKGNFPGRFSGRQFSNSRSEMNVSTLELGDSALYLCASRLLADSYNEQFFGPGTRLTVL.

In its sample, this clone was seen once. The chain is built from TRBV19 and TRBJ1-1; 10 bases agree with TRBD1. Germline V lookup: CDR1 LNHDA, CDR2 SQIVND (reference sequence). This CDR3 has 12 residues. The V gene end was trimmed by 6 bases and the J gene end by 11 bases; junction bases not matched to a gene: 6. This chain's CDR3 is CASRSPGQGAFF. In DNA, the CDR3 is TGTGCCAGTAGATCGCCGGGACAGGGGGCTTTCTTT.

The V gene is TRBV4-3, the J gene TRBJ2-2, with D unresolved. Trimming cost V 2 bases and J 2 bases, with 6 bases left between them. The germline V gene has CDR1 LGHNA and CDR2 YSLEER. The CDR3 is 14 residues long. The CDR3 DNA reads as TGCGCCAGCAGCCAATCGACTAACACCGGGGAGCTGTTTTTT. The encoded protein is CASSQSTNTGELFF.

The V gene is TRBV5-1, the J gene TRBJ1-2, with 8 bases aligning to TRBD1. CDR1 and CDR2 from the germline V gene are SGHRS and YFSETQ. The CDR3 is 14 residues long. With 0 bases clipped from V and 3 bases from J, the junction kept 1 base outside the gene matches. CDR3 DNA: TGCGCCAGCAGCTTGGCAGGGGGCGACTATGGCTACACCTTC. Translated: CASSLAGGDYGYTF.

Concerning this clone itself: A far larger clone is just one base off, so this is likely a read error. Additional DNA sequences in this sample encode the identical CDR3. The V gene is TRBV7-9, the J gene TRBJ1-4; no reliable D call. This CDR3 has 14 amino acids. Germline V gene data show CDR1 as SEHNR and CDR2 as FQNEAQ (reference sequence). In nucleotides, the CDR3 is TGTGCCAGCAGTTTAGCGCTAACGGGTGAAAAACTGTTTTTT. Translating gives CASSLALTGEKLFF.

About this clone: A far larger clone is just one base off, so this is likely a read error. The genes are TRBV28 and TRBJ1-1; maybe TRBD1 (6 bases). This CDR3 is built from 17 residues. Germline V gives CDR1 MDHEN, CDR2 SYDVKM. Trimming left V 3 bases short and J 1 base short, with 18 bases between. CDR3 coding DNA: TGTGCCAGCAGTTTTTGGGACTGCAGGGGAAAGAACACTGAAGCTTTCTTT. Its translation is CASSFWDCRGKNTEAFF.

The chain uses TRBV4-1 and TRBJ2-2; TRBD1 aligns across 9 bases. Losses at the gene ends were 4 bases for V and 0 bases for J; bases not matched to a gene: 9. The CDR3 sequence is 18 residues long. The germline V gene encodes CDR1 MGHRA and CDR2 YSYEKL. Written as DNA, the CDR3 is TGCGCCAGCAGCCGCCCGGACAGGGGCGTCACGAACACCGGGGAGCTGTTTTTT. This gives the protein CASSRPDRGVTNTGELFF.

The V call is TRBV5-1, the J call TRBJ1-4, with TRBD1 matching over 10 bases. Germline CDR1 and CDR2: SGHRS and YFSETQ. This CDR3 comprises 14 residues. The trim removed 4 bases at V and 7 bases at J, leaving 4 bases unmatched. The CDR3 sequence: CASSKGTGAEKLFF. For the CDR3, the DNA is TGCGCCAGCAGCAAAGGGACAGGGGCTGAAAAACTGTTTTTT.

V gene TRBV30 combines with J gene TRBJ1-1; D call uncertain. Germline CDR1 GTSNPN, CDR2 SVGIG (reference sequence). V was clipped by 2 bases and J by 1 base, with 8 bases between them. CDR3 length: 13 residues. The CDR3 region is CAWSLTSNTEAFF. CDR3 DNA sequence: TGTGCCTGGAGTCTAACATCGAACACTGAAGCTTTCTTT.

The rearrangement uses TRBV18 and TRBJ2-7, with D perhaps TRBD1 or TRBD2 (6 bases each). The CDR3 extends over 13 amino acids. In germline, CDR1 is KGHSH, CDR2 LQKENI. V gave up 2 bases and J gave up 5 bases, with 10 bases separating them. In DNA, the CDR3 is TGTGCCAGCTCACCAGGGGGGCGGAACGAGCAGTACTTC. The encoded protein is CASSPGGRNEQYF.

Comments on this clone: A single base is all that separates this from a far larger clone, so a read error is likely. The sample contains more than one DNA sequence encoding this CDR3. The rearrangement links TRBV20-1 to TRBJ2-7; D is unclear. The CDR3 is 10 amino acids. Trimming left V 6 bases short and J 7 bases short, with 10 bases between. Per the germline V gene, CDR1 is DFQATT and CDR2 is SNEGSKA (reference sequence). The CDR3 DNA follows: TGCAGTGCCTTAGGGTATGAGCAGTACTTC. The encoded protein is CSALGYEQYF.

CDR3 loop: CASNSRDNYGYTF. The DNA for the CDR3 is TGTGCCAGCAACTCCCGGGATAACTATGGCTACACCTTC. This chain uses TRBV5-6 with TRBJ1-2, with unresolved D. The V and J ends lost 6 bases and 1 base respectively, with 10 bases between them. The CDR3 length is 13 residues. CDR1 is SGHDT, CDR2 YYEEEE, per germline.

In this sample, this clone turned up a few times. The J gene is TRBJ2-7, the V gene TRBV28, with D unclear. Trimming removed 7 bases at V and 1 base at J, with 17 bases between. The CDR3 extends over 15 amino acids. The germline CDR1 and CDR2 sequences are MDHEN and SYDVKM. The CDR3 loop is CASTPWGSKSYEQYF. Written as DNA, the CDR3 is TGTGCCAGCACCCCTTGGGGATCGAAGTCCTACGAGCAGTACTTC.

This sequence joins TRBV5-1 and TRBJ2-5, with D hard to call. V was clipped by 3 bases and J by 3 bases, with 15 bases between them. This CDR3 contains 15 residues. CDR1 and CDR2 from the germline V gene are SGHRS and YFSETQ. The CDR3 protein is CASSSNPGREETQYF. CDR3 sequence (DNA): TGCGCCAGCAGCTCGAACCCCGGACGGGAAGAGACCCAGTACTTC. The whole variable domain, remainder taken from reference TRBV5-1 and TRBJ2-5, is KAGVTQTPRYLIKTRGQQVTLSCSPISGHRSVSWYQQTPGQGLQFLFEYFSETQRNKGNFPGRFSGRQFSNSRSEMNVSTLELGDSALYLCASSSNPGREETQYFGPGTRLLVL.